This T cell receptor (beta chain) came from a study of neoadjuvant nivolumab and ipilimumab in lung cancer. General study findings and limits: Resected-tumor TCR richness correlated positively with pretherapy blood richness.

Libraries were prepared by immunoSEQ multiplex PCR; TCRdb keeps only in-frame clonotypes and omits some of them. The sample holds approximately 10,000 clones, 70% to 85% seen once. This clone was picked up a small number of times. Its antigen is unidentified. This TCR was recovered from an adult with non-small cell lung cancer. This specimen was tumor tissue, taken after neoadjuvant nivolumab, alone or with ipilimumab, at or shortly before surgery.

CDR3 coding DNA: TGCGCCAGCAGCCCAGGACTAGCGGGAGGGGGCACAGATACGCAGTATTTT. The encoded protein is CASSPGLAGGGTDTQYF. The V gene is TRBV4-1, the J gene TRBJ2-3; TRBD2 agrees at 15 bases. The CDR3 has 17 residues. Germline CDR1 reads MGHRA; CDR2 reads YSYEKL. V shed 4 bases, J shed 1 base, and the junction held 3 bases outside the gene matches.